One sample yielded the 24 T cell receptor beta chains listed below, sequenced in a study of T cells in Graves' hyperthyroidism and ophthalmopathy (dated by TCRdb to 2018 to 2020). The method was multiplex PCR. The sequencing machine was an Illumina HiSeq 2000. The TCR beta CDR3 regions were amplified from the RNA transcripts. The first round of RT-PCR for the TCR CDR3 was performed with the HTBI primer set and the Qiagen OneStep RT-PCR kit. TCRdb reworked the public reads: Q25 trimming with fastp, MiXCR clone assembly, productive beta chains retained. Each entry merges the rows of one CDR3 protein and shows their most common DNA and genes. For this sample there are 450,000 to 550,000 distinct CDR3 sequences; around a quarter appear just once. The top ten clones comprise about 11% of the sample. Specimen: blood. The origin of the receptors is a woman between 25 and 40 years old with Graves' ophthalmopathy.

The chain has TRBV28 and TRBJ1-2, with D hard to call. The V gene lost 5 bases and the J gene lost 5 bases, with 9 bases spanning the gap. The CDR3 covers 12 residues. Germline CDR1 reads MDHEN; CDR2 reads SYDVKM. The CDR3 protein is CASSDDRYGYTF. DNA for the CDR3: TGTGCCAGCAGTGACGATCGGTATGGCTACACCTTC.

This clonotype was counted once. This chain joins TRBV27 and TRBJ1-5; 8 bases are shared with TRBD1. Germline trimming cut 5 bases from V and 6 bases from J; bases unmatched to any gene: 9. Germline V gene sequence: CDR1 MNHEY, CDR2 SMNVEV (reference sequence). The CDR3 is 15 amino acids. Here the CDR3 DNA reads TGTGCCAGCAGTAGAGCAGGGGGCGCGTCTCAGCCCCAGCATTTT. Its translation: CASSRAGGASQPQHF.

The chain combines TRBV6-1 with TRBJ2-6; no reliable D call. CDR3 length: 15 residues. V dropped 4 bases and J dropped 0 bases, with 7 bases sitting between them. CDR1 is MNHNS and CDR2 is SASEGT in the germline V gene. The DNA for the CDR3 is TGTGCCAGCAGTGGTAGGGTCTCTGGGGCCAACGTCCTGACTTTC. Translation: CASSGRVSGANVLTF.

The chain has TRBV19 and TRBJ2-3; D may be TRBD1 or TRBD2 (5 bases each). The germline gives CDR1 LNHDA, CDR2 SQIVND (reference sequence). The germline V and J ends were trimmed by 4 bases and 0 bases, with 11 bases remaining between them. This CDR3 region has 15 residues. The CDR3 DNA is TGTGCCAGTAGTAGATCCCGGGACAGCACAGATACGCAGTATTTT. Translating gives CASSRSRDSTDTQYF.

This clonotype came up many times. V gene TRBV6-2 or TRBV6-3 combines with J gene TRBJ1-1; D not certain. The germline V and J ends were trimmed by 4 bases and 2 bases, with 23 bases remaining between them. This CDR3 spans 18 amino acids. In germline, CDR1 is MNHEY, CDR2 SVGEGT. The CDR3 protein is CASSSSTLLTGFNTEAFF. In DNA, the CDR3 is TGTGCCAGCAGTTCCTCAACCTTGCTGACGGGGTTTAACACTGAAGCTTTCTTT.

A few counts support this clonotype. The genes are TRBV18 and TRBJ1-2; 7 bases align to TRBD1. With 5 bases clipped from V and 4 bases from J, the junction kept 7 bases outside the gene matches. This CDR3 is built from 14 residues. The V gene's germline CDR1 is KGHSH and CDR2 LQKENI. CDR3: CASSSDRVGYGYTF. CDR3 nucleotides: TGTGCCAGCTCATCAGACAGGGTCGGCTATGGCTACACCTTC. Based on the CDR3 plus reference TRBV18 and TRBJ1-2, the full variable domain is NAGVMQNPRHLVRRRGQEARLRCSPMKGHSHVYWYRQLPEEGLKFMVYLQKENIIDESGMPKERFSAEFPKEGPSILRIQQVVRGDSAAYFCASSSDRVGYGYTFGSGTRLTVV.

This chain uses TRBV20-1 with TRBJ2-3; 11 bases match TRBD2. The V gene's germline CDR1 is DFQATT and CDR2 SNEGSKA (reference sequence). This CDR3 region has 16 residues. V shed 0 bases, J shed 4 bases, and the junction held 6 bases outside the gene matches. The CDR3 region has the DNA TGCAGTGCTAGAGACCCACTAGCGGGAGATGCAGATACGCAGTATTTT. This gives the protein CSARDPLAGDADTQYF.

The chain employs TRBV5-6 and TRBJ1-2, with D maybe TRBD1 (5 bases). CDR1 and CDR2 (germline): SGHDT, YYEEEE. The CDR3 extends over 15 amino acids. The V end lost 6 bases, the J end lost 3 bases, and 18 bases lay between the germline ends. The CDR3 region is CASNVWLIGDYGYTF. The CDR3, as DNA: TGTGCCAGCAACGTATGGCTGATAGGGGACTATGGCTACACCTTC. The full variable domain, completed using reference TRBV5-6 and TRBJ1-2, is DAGVTQSPTHLIKTRGQQVTLRCSPKSGHDTVSWYQQALGQGPQFIFQYYEEEERQRGNFPDRFSGHQFPNYSSELNVNALLLGDSALYLCASNVWLIGDYGYTFGSGTRLTVV.

The chain uses TRBV5-1 and TRBJ1-2; TRBD1 agrees at 10 bases. The CDR3 runs to 14 residues. V lost 3 bases and J lost 8; bases outside the gene matches: 7. The germline V gene encodes CDR1 SGHRS and CDR2 YFSETQ. CDR3 region: CASSWTGTGDGYTF. CDR3 sequence (DNA): TGCGCCAGCAGCTGGACCGGGACAGGGGACGGCTACACCTTC.

This clonotype has a handful of counts. CDR3 DNA sequence: TGTGCCAGCAGGTTAGGGGCAGGAATGAACACTGAAGCTTTCTTT. This encodes CASRLGAGMNTEAFF. The chain combines TRBV6-5 with TRBJ1-1; TRBD1 might be the D (5 bases). The CDR3 consists of 15 residues. V was trimmed by 6 bases and J by 0 bases, leaving 14 bases between them. The germline CDR1 and CDR2 sequences are MNHEY and SVGAGI.

This sequence joins TRBV12-3 or TRBV12-4 and TRBJ1-1; D remains unclear. The V and J ends lost 7 bases and 6 bases respectively, with 15 bases between them. The CDR3 sequence is 13 residues long. The CDR3 sequence: CASTPRRPAEAFF. In DNA form, the CDR3 reads TGTGCCAGCACCCCGAGACGGCCGGCTGAAGCTTTCTTT.

The chain employs TRBV5-1 and TRBJ2-7, with a tentative D call TRBD1 (5 bases). The CDR3 is 14 residues long. Trimming took 3 bases from V and 2 from J, leaving 12 bases between them. Per the germline V gene, CDR1 is SGHRS and CDR2 is YFSETQ. The CDR3 loop reads CASSSDSTPYEQYF. DNA for the CDR3: TGCGCCAGCAGCTCAGACAGTACCCCCTACGAGCAGTACTTC.

This clonotype appeared many times. The genes are TRBV6-1 and TRBJ1-5; D remains unclear. CDR1 is MNHNS and CDR2 is SASEGT in the germline V gene. V lost 7 bases and J lost 4, with 14 bases in between. The CDR3 sequence is 14 residues long. For the CDR3, the DNA is TGTGCCAGCACACTCGAACGGGGTAATCAGCCCCAGCATTTT. This gives the protein CASTLERGNQPQHF.

The chain combines TRBV5-8 with TRBJ2-2; D is ambiguous. The CDR3 totals 15 residues. The V and J ends lost 2 bases and 6 bases respectively, with 14 bases between them. Germline CDR1 SGHTS, CDR2 YDEGEE. The CDR3 reads CASSFYGTYAGELFF. CDR3 sequence (DNA): TGTGCCAGCAGCTTCTACGGAACTTACGCCGGGGAGCTGTTTTTT.

This clonotype was counted only a few times. The V gene is TRBV19, the J gene TRBJ1-5; D gene ambiguous. Trimming removed 8 bases at V and 5 bases at J, with 13 bases between. Germline V gives CDR1 LNHDA, CDR2 SQIVND (reference sequence). This CDR3 has 13 residues. The DNA of the CDR3 is TGTGCCAGTGAGAGCGGACTTGATCAGCCCCAGCATTTT. Translation: CASESGLDQPQHF.

This clonotype was seen more than once but under ten times. Compared with germline, one end of the junction differs, possibly owing to a read error. The chain couples TRBV28 to TRBJ2-1, with 10 positions matching TRBD1. Germline values: CDR1 MDHEN, CDR2 SYDVKM. The CDR3 extends over 14 amino acids. This chain's CDR3 is CATWDRGLFHEKFF. The CDR3 DNA is TGTGCCACCTGGGACAGGGGTCTTTTCCATGAGAAGTTCTTC. Complete variable domain (other parts from reference TRBV28 and TRBJ2-1): DVKVTQSSRYLVKRTGEKVFLECVQDMDHENMFWYRQDPGLGLRLIYFSYDVKMKEKGDIPEGYSVSREKKERFSLILESASTNQTSMYLCATWDRGLFHEKFFGPGTRLTVL.

This clonotype was picked up a small number of times. The rearrangement uses TRBV27 and TRBJ1-2; 12 bases are a match to TRBD1. This CDR3 comprises 15 residues. The germline V gene has CDR1 MNHEY and CDR2 SMNVEV (reference sequence). Trimming at V came to 5 bases and at J to 4 bases, leaving 5 bases not matched to a gene. CDR3 amino acids: CASSGPGQGAYGYTF. The CDR3 DNA reads as TGTGCCAGCAGTGGTCCGGGACAGGGGGCCTATGGCTACACCTTC.

In this sample, this clonotype turned up many times. The V call is TRBV6-1, the J call TRBJ2-7; TRBD2 aligns across 8 bases. The germline gives CDR1 MNHNS, CDR2 SASEGT. With V trimmed by 8 bases and J by 2 bases, 14 bases remained unmatched. The CDR3 totals 16 residues. The CDR3 is CASRTAVSGTTYEQYF. CDR3 coding DNA: TGTGCCAGCCGGACCGCTGTTAGCGGGACTACCTACGAGCAGTACTTC.

The chain recombines TRBV6-1 with TRBJ1-5, with D uncertain. CDR1 is MNHNS and CDR2 is SASEGT in the germline V gene. CDR3 length: 15 amino acids. V gave up 4 bases and J gave up 0 bases, with 10 bases separating them. Written as DNA, the CDR3 is TGTGCCAGCAGTGTCGAGGGATCTAGCAATCAGCCCCAGCATTTT. Protein product: CASSVEGSSNQPQHF.

The table lists this clonotype with many counts. This chain uses TRBV6-5 with TRBJ1-2; a weak D match, TRBD1 (5 bases). The CDR3 length is 14 residues. V was trimmed by 4 bases and J by 4 bases, leaving 13 bases between them. The germline V gene has CDR1 MNHEY and CDR2 SVGAGI. CDR3 in DNA: TGTGCCAGCAGTTCCGGAGGGGTCACCTATGGCTACACCTTC. Translating it yields CASSSGGVTYGYTF.

The chain couples TRBV28 to TRBJ2-5; possibly TRBD2 for D (5 bases). Germline CDR1 is MDHEN and CDR2 is SYDVKM. V shed 4 bases and J shed 4 bases, with 16 bases lying between them. The CDR3 contains 15 residues. CDR3 nucleotide sequence: TGTGCCAGCAGTTCTCCAGCTGGGCGGGTAGAGACCCAGTACTTC. Translation gives CASSSPAGRVETQYF.

This clonotype was counted once. This sequence joins TRBV7-9 and TRBJ2-7, with 7 bases matching TRBD1. The germline CDR1 and CDR2 sequences are SEHNR and FQNEAQ (reference sequence). CDR3 length equals 15 residues. Losses at the gene ends were 0 bases for V and 3 bases for J; bases not matched to a gene: 5. The CDR3 DNA is TGTGCCAGCAGCTTAGCCGGGGACAGCGGCTACGAGCAGTACTTC. Residues: CASSLAGDSGYEQYF.

V and J are TRBV27 and TRBJ1-2; TRBD1 aligns across 9 bases. V shed 3 bases and J 3 bases; nucleotides not matched to a gene: 5. Germline CDR1 reads MNHEY; CDR2 reads SMNVEV (reference sequence). This CDR3 contains 15 residues. CDR3: CASSFTWTGDYGYTF. The CDR3 DNA reads TGTGCCAGCAGTTTTACTTGGACAGGGGACTATGGCTACACCTTC.

This clonotype appeared a few times. The rearrangement joins TRBV4-1 to TRBJ2-3; 7 nucleotides line up with TRBD1. J lost 4 bases, V lost 3 bases, and 4 bases had no gene match. The CDR3 spans 14 residues. Germline CDR1 is MGHRA and CDR2 is YSYEKL. The CDR3 nucleotides read TGCGCCAGCAGCCAGACCGACAGGGCAGATACGCAGTATTTT. Protein sequence: CASSQTDRADTQYF.